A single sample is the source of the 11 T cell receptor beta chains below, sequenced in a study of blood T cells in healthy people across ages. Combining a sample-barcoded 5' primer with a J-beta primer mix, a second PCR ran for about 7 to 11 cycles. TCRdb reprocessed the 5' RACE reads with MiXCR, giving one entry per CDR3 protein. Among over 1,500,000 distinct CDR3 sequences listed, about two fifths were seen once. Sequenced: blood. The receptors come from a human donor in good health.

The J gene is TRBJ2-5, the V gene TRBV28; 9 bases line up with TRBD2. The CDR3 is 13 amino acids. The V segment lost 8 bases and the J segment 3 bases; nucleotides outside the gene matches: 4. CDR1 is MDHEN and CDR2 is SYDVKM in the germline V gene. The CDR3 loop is CASVAGVEETQYF. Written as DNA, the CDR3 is TGTGCCAGCGTAGCGGGGGTTGAAGAGACCCAGTACTTC.

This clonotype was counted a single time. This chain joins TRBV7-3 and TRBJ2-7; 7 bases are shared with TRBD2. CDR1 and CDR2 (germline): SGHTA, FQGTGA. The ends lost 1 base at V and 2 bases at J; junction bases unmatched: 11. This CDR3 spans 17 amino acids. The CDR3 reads CASSLRSGAGNPYEQYF. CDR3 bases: TGTGCCAGCAGCTTAAGGTCAGGAGCGGGGAACCCCTACGAGCAGTACTTC.

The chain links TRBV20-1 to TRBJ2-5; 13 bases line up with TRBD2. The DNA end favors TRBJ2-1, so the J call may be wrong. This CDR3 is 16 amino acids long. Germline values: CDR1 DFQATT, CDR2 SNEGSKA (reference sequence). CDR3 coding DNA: TGCAGTGCTCTAACTGGACTAGCGGGAGTCCAAGAGACCCAGTTCTTC. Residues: CSALTGLAGVQETQFF.

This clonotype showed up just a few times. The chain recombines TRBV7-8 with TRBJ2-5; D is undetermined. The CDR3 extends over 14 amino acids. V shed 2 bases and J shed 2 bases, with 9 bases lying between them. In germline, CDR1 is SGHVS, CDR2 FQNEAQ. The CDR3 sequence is CASSLFRNQETQYF. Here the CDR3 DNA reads TGTGCCAGCAGCTTATTCCGAAATCAAGAGACCCAGTACTTC.

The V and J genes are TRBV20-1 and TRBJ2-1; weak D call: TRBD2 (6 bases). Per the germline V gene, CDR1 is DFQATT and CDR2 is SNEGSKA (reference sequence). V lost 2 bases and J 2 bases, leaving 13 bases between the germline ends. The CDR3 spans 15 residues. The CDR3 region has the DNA TGCAGTGCTAGATTCGGACGGGGGACCTACAATGAGCAGTTCTTC. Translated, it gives CSARFGRGTYNEQFF.

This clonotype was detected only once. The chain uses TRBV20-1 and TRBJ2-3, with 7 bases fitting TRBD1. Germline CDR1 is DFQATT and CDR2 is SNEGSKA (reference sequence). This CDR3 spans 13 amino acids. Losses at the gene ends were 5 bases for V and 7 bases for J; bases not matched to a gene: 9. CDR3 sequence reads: CSASGTEVYTQYF. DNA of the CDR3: TGCAGTGCTTCCGGGACAGAGGTTTATACGCAGTATTTT.

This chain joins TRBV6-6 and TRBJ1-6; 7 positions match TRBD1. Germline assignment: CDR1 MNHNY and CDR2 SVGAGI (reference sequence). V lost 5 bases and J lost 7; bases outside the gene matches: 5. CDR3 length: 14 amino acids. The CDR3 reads CASSRWDRNSPLHF. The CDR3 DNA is TGTGCCAGCAGTCGATGGGACAGAAATTCACCCCTCCACTTT.

The CDR3 spells CASSPWGQGSTGELFF. In DNA form, the CDR3 reads TGTGCCAGCAGCCCCTGGGGACAGGGGTCCACCGGGGAGCTGTTTTTT. The rearrangement uses TRBV28 and TRBJ2-2, with 10 bases identical to TRBD1. V gave up 6 bases and J gave up 4 bases; unmatched junction bases: 8. CDR1 MDHEN and CDR2 SYDVKM come from the germline V gene. CDR3 size: 16 residues.

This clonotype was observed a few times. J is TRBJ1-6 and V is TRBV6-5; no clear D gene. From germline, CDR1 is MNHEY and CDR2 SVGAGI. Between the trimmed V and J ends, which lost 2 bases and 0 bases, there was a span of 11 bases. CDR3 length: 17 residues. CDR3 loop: CASSYKDVSSYNSPLHF. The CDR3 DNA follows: TGTGCCAGCAGTTACAAGGACGTCAGCTCCTATAATTCACCCCTCCACTTT.

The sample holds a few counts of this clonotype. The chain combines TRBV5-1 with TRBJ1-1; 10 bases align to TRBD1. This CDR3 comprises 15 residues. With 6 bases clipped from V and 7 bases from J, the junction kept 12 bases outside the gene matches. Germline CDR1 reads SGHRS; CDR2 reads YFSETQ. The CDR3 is CASTEMTGGLFEAFF. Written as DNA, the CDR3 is TGCGCCAGCACCGAGATGACAGGGGGCTTATTTGAAGCTTTCTTT.

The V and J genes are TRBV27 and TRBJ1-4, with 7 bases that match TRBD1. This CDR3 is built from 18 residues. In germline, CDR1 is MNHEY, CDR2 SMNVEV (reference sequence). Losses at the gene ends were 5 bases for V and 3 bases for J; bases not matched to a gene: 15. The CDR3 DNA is TGTGCCAGCAGTCCCAAGGACAGGCGGTTTACGGCTAATGAAAAACTGTTTTTT. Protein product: CASSPKDRRFTANEKLFF.